The 19 T cell receptor beta chains in this list originate from one sample, sequenced in a study of Ad26.COV2.S vaccination and SARS-CoV-2 variants. Treatment reported: roughly 18 received Ad26.COV2.S at low or high dose, single or two shots; about 5 received placebo; per-sample allocation not given. Day 63 following the first vaccine or placebo injection was when the samples were taken. The method was immunoSEQ multiplex PCR; TCRdb's version includes in-frame clones alone and lacks a portion of them. Here the sample spans about 350,000 clones, approximately 81% being singletons. Material: peripheral blood, obtained in a trial of Ad26.COV2.S vaccine versus placebo. The receptors here all came from a person aged 18-60 years who received the Ad26.COV2.S COVID-19 vaccine or a placebo.

The chain links TRBV9 to TRBJ1-5; no clear D. Germline V CDR1 and CDR2: SGDLS, YYNGEE. This CDR3 contains 15 residues. V gave up 0 bases and J gave up 4 bases, with 11 bases separating them. As DNA, the CDR3 is TGTGCCAGCAGCGTAGCCGACACCTTGAATCAGCCCCAGCATTTT. This translates into CASSVADTLNQPQHF.

The chain recombines TRBV30 with TRBJ1-6; TRBD1 aligns across 7 bases. V lost 1 base and J lost 7; bases outside the gene matches: 7. CDR1 and CDR2 from the germline V gene are GTSNPN and SVGIG (reference sequence). The CDR3 spans 15 residues. The CDR3: CAWSDKGAGNSPLHF. CDR3 coding DNA: TGTGCCTGGAGTGATAAGGGGGCCGGGAATTCACCCCTCCACTTT.

The V and J genes are TRBV12-3 or TRBV12-4 and TRBJ1-2; TRBD1 might be the D (5 bases). The CDR3 has 12 residues. Trimming stripped 6 bases from V and 7 bases from J, with 12 bases between. In nucleotides, the CDR3 is TGTGCCAGCAGCTGGGGGAGTAGTGGCTACACCTTC. Protein product: CASSWGSSGYTF.

The chain is built from TRBV5-4 and TRBJ1-3; D might be TRBD1 (5 bases). With 6 bases removed from V and 2 bases from J, the gap between germline ends came to 15 bases. CDR3 length: 15 residues. CDR1 and CDR2 from the germline V gene are SGHNT and YYREEE (reference sequence). The CDR3, as DNA: TGTGCCAGCAACAATCGCGCGGACACTGGAAACACCATATATTTT. It is translated as CASNNRADTGNTIYF.

The chain combines TRBV7-2 with TRBJ2-2; 13 bases are a match to TRBD2. CDR3 size: 16 residues. With 5 bases clipped from V and 5 bases from J, the junction kept 5 bases outside the gene matches. CDR1 and CDR2 from the germline V gene are SGHTA and FQGNSA. The CDR3 protein is CASSRTSGSGTGELFF. The CDR3 DNA is TGTGCCAGCAGCCGGACTAGCGGGAGTGGTACCGGGGAGCTGTTTTTT.

The V call is TRBV7-9, the J call TRBJ2-7; 8 bases are shared with TRBD2. This CDR3 spans 14 amino acids. Germline loops: CDR1 SEHNR, CDR2 FQNEAQ (reference sequence). J was trimmed by 3 bases and V by 3 bases; bases with no gene match: 4. The CDR3 DNA reads TGTGCCAGCAGCTTCGGCGGGGGGAACTACGAGCAGTACTTC. Protein product: CASSFGGGNYEQYF.

This clone was detected only once. This chain links TRBV30 with TRBJ1-6; TRBD1 might be the D (5 bases). Germline V gene data show CDR1 as GTSNPN and CDR2 as SVGIG (reference sequence). V was pared by 1 base and J by 2 bases, with 12 bases between. The CDR3 contains 16 residues. The CDR3 reads CAWSGEGRTYNSPLHF. The CDR3 nucleotides read TGTGCCTGGAGTGGGGAGGGGCGCACCTATAATTCACCCCTCCACTTT.

The genes are TRBV6-1 and TRBJ1-1; TRBD1 is a possible D gene (6 bases). The V end was cut by 1 base, the J end by 6 bases, with 12 bases between. Germline CDR1 and CDR2: MNHNS and SASEGT. The CDR3 spans 14 residues. As DNA, the CDR3 is TGTGCCAGCAGTGAAGGAGGGGGACGACCTGAAGCTTTCTTT. Protein: CASSEGGGRPEAFF.

This sequence joins TRBV19 and TRBJ2-5; 14 nucleotides agree with TRBD2. CDR1 is LNHDA and CDR2 is SQIVND in the germline V gene (reference sequence). J was trimmed by 5 bases and V by 6 bases; bases with no gene match: 11. The CDR3 is 17 amino acids. CDR3: CASSLGLAGGLGETQYF. The CDR3 DNA reads TGTGCCAGTAGCTTAGGACTAGCGGGAGGACTTGGCGAGACCCAGTACTTC.

V gene TRBV7-2 combines with J gene TRBJ1-1; perhaps TRBD1 as D (6 bases). Between the trimmed V and J ends, which lost 6 bases and 3 bases, there was a span of 17 bases. Germline values: CDR1 SGHTA, CDR2 FQGNSA. This CDR3 spans 15 amino acids. CDR3 amino acids: CASSSSLPGDTEAFF. DNA of the CDR3: TGTGCCAGCAGTTCCTCATTACCAGGGGACACTGAAGCTTTCTTT.

The table lists this clone with a count of one. V and J are TRBV9 and TRBJ1-2; D perhaps matches TRBD1 (6 bases). V lost 4 bases, J lost 1 base, and 20 bases lay in between. This CDR3 is built from 17 residues. The germline V gene has CDR1 SGDLS and CDR2 YYNGEE. In nucleotides, the CDR3 is TGTGCCAGCAGCTCGAGAGACCCGGGACACCATAACTATGGCTACACCTTC. Protein sequence: CASSSRDPGHHNYGYTF. The full variable domain, with the rest looked up from reference TRBV9 and TRBJ1-2, is DSGVTQTPKHLITATGQRVTLRCSPRSGDLSVYWYQQSLDQGLQFLIQYYNGEERAKGNILERFSAQQFPDLHSELNLSSLELGDSALYFCASSSRDPGHHNYGYTFGSGTRLTVV.

This clone was seen a single time. The chain recombines TRBV5-6 with TRBJ2-1; the match to TRBD2 covers 7 bases. The CDR3 spans 15 residues. CDR1 is SGHDT and CDR2 is YYEEEE in the germline V gene. Losses at the gene ends were 4 bases for V and 6 bases for J; bases not matched to a gene: 10. The CDR3 region is CASSRTGTTPNEQFF. CDR3 nucleotides: TGTGCCAGCAGCCGCACCGGGACTACACCCAATGAGCAGTTCTTC.

This chain uses TRBV2 with TRBJ2-1; 8 positions match TRBD2. V lost 8 bases, J lost 7 bases, and 7 bases stayed unmatched. The CDR3 is made up of 13 amino acids. Germline V gene data show CDR1 as SNHLY and CDR2 as FYNNEI. This CDR3 reads CASGTSGKNEQFF. The CDR3 DNA sequence: TGTGCCAGCGGTACTAGCGGAAAAAATGAGCAGTTCTTC.

J is TRBJ2-3 and V is TRBV15; the D gene is possibly TRBD2 (5 bases). The CDR3 is 15 amino acids. The germline CDR1 and CDR2 sequences are LNHNV and YYDKDF (reference sequence). V was trimmed by 4 bases and J by 6 bases, leaving 17 bases between them. The CDR3 region is CATSTEITTGDTQYF. The CDR3 nucleotides are TGTGCCACCAGCACCGAAATTACTACGGGGGATACGCAGTATTTT.

The chain uses TRBV27 and TRBJ2-1, with 8 nucleotides matching TRBD2. CDR3 length: 16 amino acids. In germline, CDR1 is MNHEY, CDR2 SMNVEV (reference sequence). The V segment lost 4 bases and the J segment 6 bases; nucleotides outside the gene matches: 11. The CDR3 protein is CASSWGTRREFNEQFF. DNA for the CDR3: TGTGCCAGCAGTTGGGGGACTAGGAGGGAGTTCAATGAGCAGTTCTTC.

The chain joins TRBV7-9 to TRBJ1-2; no firm D call. In germline, CDR1 is SEHNR, CDR2 FQNEAQ (reference sequence). V shed 5 bases and J shed 2 bases, with 12 bases lying between them. The CDR3 has 14 residues. The CDR3 reads CASSRTEDNYGYTF. Written as DNA, the CDR3 is TGTGCCAGCAGCCGGACGGAGGACAACTATGGCTACACCTTC.

This chain joins TRBV27 and TRBJ1-5; weak D call: TRBD1 (6 bases). Looked up from germline, CDR1 is MNHEY and CDR2 is SMNVEV (reference sequence). The ends were cut back, 4 bases at V and 4 bases at J, with 11 bases in the middle. This CDR3 is 14 amino acids long. The chain's CDR3 is CASSYGGGNQPQHF. The DNA for the CDR3 is TGTGCCAGCAGTTACGGGGGCGGGAATCAGCCCCAGCATTTT.

J is TRBJ2-3 and V is TRBV13, with unresolved D. Trimming cost V 1 base and J 1 base, with 9 bases left between them. Per the germline V gene, CDR1 is PRHDT and CDR2 is FYEKMQ (reference sequence). The length of the CDR3 is 15 residues. CDR3 nucleotides: TGTGCCAGCAGCTTAGTCAGGTCGGGCACAGATACGCAGTATTTT. Amino acids: CASSLVRSGTDTQYF.

This clone was counted only a few times. J is TRBJ1-5 and V is TRBV11-2; D is perhaps TRBD1 (5 bases). Germline V lookup: CDR1 SGHAT, CDR2 FQNNGV. The CDR3 consists of 17 residues. The V end lost 1 base, the J end lost 6 bases, and 19 bases lay between the germline ends. CDR3 DNA: TGTGCCAGCAGCTTAGCCAGAGCGGCAGGGACTAGTCAGCCCCAGCATTTT. Its protein is CASSLARAAGTSQPQHF.